Shown below are 28 T cell receptor beta chains from a single sample sequenced in a study of Graves' ophthalmopathy and Graves' hyperthyroidism (dated by TCRdb to about 2018). The data were produced on an Illumina HiSeq 2000. For repertoire sequencing, TCR beta CDR3 regions were amplified from RNA transcripts. HTBI primers and the Qiagen OneStep RT-PCR kit were used in a first-round RT-PCR, which was followed by a second-round multiplex PCR, size selection and purification. TCRdb reprocessed the public reads (quality trimming at Q25 with fastp, clone calling with MiXCR) and kept in-frame beta chains. Identical CDR3 protein sequences are pooled into one entry, listed with their most common genes and DNA. In this sample the table shows 400,000 to 450,000 distinct CDR3 sequences, around 21% of which occur a single time. The ten largest clonotypes hold roughly 3.2% of the sample. Sequenced input: peripheral blood. Receptors were obtained from a woman younger than 35 with stable Graves' hyperthyroidism. Donor details come from another sample of the same person, matched by shared clones.

In its sample, this clonotype was seen a few times. CDR3 sequence: CASSAGTGSAQETQYF. The CDR3 region has the DNA TGTGCCAGCAGCGCCGGGACAGGGAGTGCTCAAGAGACCCAGTACTTC. This chain joins TRBV7-9 and TRBJ2-5; 9 nucleotides agree with TRBD1. Germline-derived CDR1 and CDR2 are SEHNR and FQNEAQ (reference sequence). The length of the CDR3 is 16 residues. V shed 5 bases and J 2 bases; nucleotides not matched to a gene: 9.

This clonotype has a count of ten or more. The chain employs TRBV15 and TRBJ1-5; no reliable D call. The CDR3 runs to 11 residues. CDR1 and CDR2 (germline): LNHNV, YYDKDF (reference sequence). Trimming left V 6 bases short and J 6 bases short, with 6 bases between. CDR3 sequence (DNA): TGTGCCACCAGGGGTTTTCAGCCCCAGCATTTT. As protein: CATRGFQPQHF.

In this sample, this clonotype turned up many times. The chain uses TRBV20-1 and TRBJ2-7; 10 bases fit TRBD1. Germline CDR1 DFQATT, CDR2 SNEGSKA (reference sequence). CDR3 length: 12 residues. V lost 6 bases and J lost 3; bases outside the gene matches: 2. CDR3 nucleotides: TGCAGTGCCGACAGGGGGCACTACGAGCAGTACTTC. Translating gives CSADRGHYEQYF.

This clonotype was recorded at least ten times. The gene calls are TRBV6-1 and TRBJ2-4, with a possible D match to TRBD1 (6 bases). The V end was cut by 6 bases, the J end by 0 bases, with 12 bases between. Germline loops: CDR1 MNHNS, CDR2 SASEGT. The CDR3 is 15 amino acids. CDR3 nucleotide sequence: TGTGCCAGCAGCCCGGGACAACTAGCCAAAAACATTCAGTACTTC. This translates into CASSPGQLAKNIQYF.

In this sample, this clonotype turned up many times. V usage is TRBV29-1 and J usage is TRBJ2-5, with 8 positions matching TRBD1. This CDR3 is 13 amino acids long. Per germline, CDR1 SQVTM and CDR2 ANQGSEA. The trim removed 4 bases at V and 2 bases at J, leaving 3 bases unmatched. The CDR3 bases are TGCAGCGTTGTGGACAGGGTACAAGAGACCCAGTACTTC. As protein: CSVVDRVQETQYF. Together with reference TRBV29-1 and TRBJ2-5, the CDR3 gives the full variable domain: SAVISQKPSRDICQRGTSLTIQCQVDSQVTMMFWYRQQPGQSLTLIATANQGSEATYESGFVIDKFPISRPNLTFSTLTVSNMSPEDSSIYLCSVVDRVQETQYFGPGTRLLVL.

This clonotype was recorded at least ten times. V gene TRBV7-8 combines with J gene TRBJ2-7; maybe TRBD2 (6 bases). The CDR3 consists of 13 residues. The germline V and J ends were trimmed by 5 bases and 7 bases, with 15 bases remaining between them. Germline-derived CDR1 and CDR2 are SGHVS and FQNEAQ. Here the CDR3 reads CASSGGTVREQYF. The CDR3 bases are TGTGCCAGCAGCGGGGGGACTGTGAGGGAGCAGTACTTC.

V is TRBV27 and J is TRBJ1-1; D is perhaps TRBD1 (6 bases). Germline V gene sequence: CDR1 MNHEY, CDR2 SMNVEV (reference sequence). The CDR3 runs 15 residues. Trimming removed 0 bases from V and 1 base from J, with 9 bases in between. The CDR3 DNA is TGTGCCAGCAGTTTATCGGCCAGGGGGAACACTGAAGCTTTCTTT. This translates into CASSLSARGNTEAFF.

This clonotype was recorded many times. J is TRBJ1-5 and V is TRBV20-1; TRBD1 might be the D (5 bases). The ends were cut back, 5 bases at V and 5 bases at J, with 13 bases in the middle. There are 13 residues in the CDR3. The germline gives CDR1 DFQATT, CDR2 SNEGSKA (reference sequence). CDR3 DNA: TGCAGTGCTGATACAGGAAGAGATCAGCCCCAGCATTTT. It codes for CSADTGRDQPQHF.

This clonotype was picked up many times. The J gene is TRBJ1-1, the V gene TRBV14; D is perhaps TRBD1 (5 bases). This CDR3 is 16 amino acids long. The germline V gene has CDR1 SGHDN and CDR2 FVKESK. Trimming removed 3 bases at V and 3 bases at J, with 17 bases between. CDR3 in amino acids: CASSHSGTGRDTEAFF. CDR3 bases: TGTGCCAGCAGCCATTCCGGGACTGGGCGCGACACTGAAGCTTTCTTT.

The chain has TRBV20-1 and TRBJ2-7; 8 nucleotides agree with TRBD1. V lost 6 bases and J lost 1; bases outside the gene matches: 5. Looked up from germline, CDR1 is DFQATT and CDR2 is SNEGSKA (reference sequence). This CDR3 spans 13 amino acids. CDR3 in amino acids: CSAADRASYEQYF. The CDR3 bases are TGCAGTGCCGCGGACAGGGCGTCCTACGAGCAGTACTTC.

The V call is TRBV3-1, the J call TRBJ1-2; D ambiguous. Trimming stripped 4 bases from V and 1 base from J, with 13 bases between. CDR1 is LGHDT and CDR2 is YNNKEL in the germline V gene (reference sequence). This CDR3 is built from 15 residues. The CDR3 sequence is CASSPTGAGNYGYTF. The CDR3 DNA sequence: TGTGCCAGCAGCCCCACGGGCGCCGGTAACTATGGCTACACCTTC.

The chain uses TRBV20-1 and TRBJ2-7; possible D gene TRBD1, 5 bases. The CDR3 covers 14 residues. V was cut by 5 bases and J by 7 bases, with 21 bases left in between. Per the germline V gene, CDR1 is DFQATT and CDR2 is SNEGSKA (reference sequence). In DNA, the CDR3 is TGCAGTGCTGGTAGGTCTGACAGACCAGGGGAGCAGTACTTC. Its protein product is CSAGRSDRPGEQYF.

This clonotype has a count of ten or more. The V call is TRBV30, the J call TRBJ1-6, with D tentatively TRBD1 (5 bases). Trimming removed 3 bases from V and 9 bases from J, with 12 bases in between. CDR1 is GTSNPN, CDR2 SVGIG, per germline (reference sequence). The CDR3 length is 13 residues. The DNA of the CDR3 is TGTGCCTGGAGCACCAGGGAGGCTTCACCCCTCCACTTT. It encodes CAWSTREASPLHF.

This clonotype was counted at least ten times. V usage is TRBV15 and J usage is TRBJ1-5; TRBD1 matches 8 bases. This CDR3 region has 16 residues. After removal of 3 bases from V and 0 bases from J, the junction contained 4 bases not matched to a gene. Germline CDR1 and CDR2: LNHNV and YYDKDF (reference sequence). In nucleotides, the CDR3 is TGTGCCACCAGCAGGGACAGGGACTATAGCAATCAGCCCCAGCATTTT. Residues: CATSRDRDYSNQPQHF.

This clonotype was counted once. It may be a read error: a sequence one base away is much more abundant. This chain joins TRBV12-3 or TRBV12-4 and TRBJ1-1, with no clear D. CDR3 length equals 13 residues. CDR3 amino acids: CACSCTPNTEAFF. CDR3 DNA sequence: TGTGCCTGCAGTTGCACACCTAACACTGAAGCTTTCTTT.

This clonotype was observed at least ten times. The chain is built from TRBV12-3 or TRBV12-4 and TRBJ2-7; 10 positions match TRBD2. This CDR3 has 15 residues. The V gene end was trimmed by 3 bases and the J gene end by 4 bases; junction bases not matched to a gene: 6. The chain's CDR3 is CASSFMGLASYEQYF. The CDR3 nucleotides are TGTGCCAGCAGTTTCATGGGACTAGCGTCTTACGAGCAGTACTTC.

This clonotype was seen many times. The V call is TRBV5-1, the J call TRBJ2-1, with D perhaps being TRBD1 or TRBD2 (5 bases each). CDR1 is SGHRS, CDR2 YFSETQ, per germline. The CDR3 has 13 residues. The V gene lost 4 bases and the J gene lost 6 bases, with 11 bases spanning the gap. The DNA of the CDR3 is TGCGCCAGCAGCCAAGGGACCTCCAATGAGCAGTTCTTC. This translates into CASSQGTSNEQFF. Drawing the rest from reference TRBV5-1 and TRBJ2-1, the complete variable domain is KAGVTQTPRYLIKTRGQQVTLSCSPISGHRSVSWYQQTPGQGLQFLFEYFSETQRNKGNFPGRFSGRQFSNSRSEMNVSTLELGDSALYLCASSQGTSNEQFFGPGTRLTVL.

This clonotype was seen ten or more times. The chain is built from TRBV6-1 and TRBJ1-6; D uncertain. Germline assignment: CDR1 MNHNS and CDR2 SASEGT. The CDR3 has 17 residues. V gave up 0 bases and J gave up 0 bases, with 9 bases separating them. For the CDR3, the DNA is TGTGCCAGCAGTGAAGCGTTACCTCTCTCCTATAATTCACCCCTCCACTTT. This gives the protein CASSEALPLSYNSPLHF.

This clonotype was counted ten times or more. This chain links TRBV14 with TRBJ1-1, with 7 bases aligning to TRBD1. Losses at the gene ends were 3 bases for V and 6 bases for J; bases not matched to a gene: 4. The germline V gene has CDR1 SGHDN and CDR2 FVKESK. This CDR3 has 13 residues. The CDR3 region is CASSQDRRAEAFF. The CDR3 bases are TGTGCCAGCAGCCAGGACAGGCGTGCTGAAGCTTTCTTT.

The V and J genes are TRBV9 and TRBJ1-1, with D uncertain. Germline CDR1 is SGDLS and CDR2 is YYNGEE. Trimming cost V 3 bases and J 6 bases, with 9 bases left between them. The CDR3 consists of 12 residues. The CDR3 bases are TGTGCCAGCAGCGCCCCTAGGGCTGAAGCTTTCTTT. Amino acids: CASSAPRAEAFF. Complete variable domain (other parts from reference TRBV9 and TRBJ1-1): DSGVTQTPKHLITATGQRVTLRCSPRSGDLSVYWYQQSLDQGLQFLIQYYNGEERAKGNILERFSAQQFPDLHSELNLSSLELGDSALYFCASSAPRAEAFFGQGTRLTVV.

The chain uses TRBV28 and TRBJ1-1; D remains unclear. The CDR3 has 14 amino acids. Germline V CDR1 and CDR2: MDHEN, SYDVKM. Between the trimmed V and J ends, which lost 6 bases and 0 bases, there was a span of 11 bases. The CDR3 DNA follows: TGTGCCAGCAGGACACCTTACATGAACACTGAAGCTTTCTTT. Translated: CASRTPYMNTEAFF.

This chain connects TRBV30 to TRBJ1-1, with D maybe TRBD1 (6 bases). Germline V gene data show CDR1 as GTSNPN and CDR2 as SVGIG (reference sequence). The CDR3 totals 14 residues. Trimming took off 2 bases at V and 10 bases at J, with 20 bases between the two ends. The CDR3 loop is CAWSPGTRGIRAFF. The CDR3 bases are TGTGCCTGGAGTCCCGGGACAAGGGGCATTCGAGCTTTCTTT.

The chain carries TRBV6-9 and TRBJ2-7; D is unclear. Germline V gene lookup returns CDR1 MNHGY and CDR2 SVAAGI. This CDR3 has 10 residues. Trimming pared 4 bases from V and 5 bases from J, leaving 3 bases between. The CDR3 sequence: CASSSHEQYF. DNA of the CDR3: TGTGCCAGCAGTTCACACGAGCAGTACTTC.

In its sample, this clonotype was seen many times. The V call is TRBV28, the J call TRBJ2-5; 11 bases line up with TRBD2. The V gene end was trimmed by 6 bases and the J gene end by 4 bases; junction bases not matched to a gene: 7. The CDR3 runs 15 residues. CDR1 is MDHEN, CDR2 SYDVKM, per germline. As DNA, the CDR3 is TGTGCCAGCAGCCCTGGACTAGCGGGTACAGAGACCCAGTACTTC. It specifies CASSPGLAGTETQYF. The full variable domain, with the rest looked up from reference TRBV28 and TRBJ2-5, is DVKVTQSSRYLVKRTGEKVFLECVQDMDHENMFWYRQDPGLGLRLIYFSYDVKMKEKGDIPEGYSVSREKKERFSLILESASTNQTSMYLCASSPGLAGTETQYFGPGTRLLVL.

J is TRBJ2-7 and V is TRBV6-1; D might be TRBD2 (7 bases). Trimming cost V 10 bases and J 2 bases, with 15 bases left between them. From germline, CDR1 is MNHNS and CDR2 SASEGT. The CDR3 runs to 13 residues. The CDR3 spells CATGGTSTYEQYF. The CDR3 region has the DNA TGTGCCACCGGGGGGACATCTACCTACGAGCAGTACTTC.

This clonotype occurred many times. This chain joins TRBV30 and TRBJ1-1, with D uncertain. Trimming took off 0 bases at V and 0 bases at J, with 5 bases between the two ends. This CDR3 has 13 residues. Germline V gene data show CDR1 as GTSNPN and CDR2 as SVGIG (reference sequence). In nucleotides, the CDR3 is TGTGCCTGGAGTGTACAAGTGAACACTGAAGCTTTCTTT. Translated, it gives CAWSVQVNTEAFF. Drawing the rest from reference TRBV30 and TRBJ1-1, the complete variable domain is SQTIHQWPATLVQPVGSPLSLECTVEGTSNPNLYWYRQAAGRGLQLLFYSVGIGQISSEVPQNLSASRPQDRQFILSSKKLLLSDSGFYLCAWSVQVNTEAFFGQGTRLTVV.

This clonotype was seen just once. The gene calls are TRBV7-2 and TRBJ2-6; D uncertain. This CDR3 is built from 14 residues. CDR1 is SGHTA and CDR2 is FQGNSA in the germline V gene. V lost 4 bases, J lost 0 bases, and 4 bases lay in between. The CDR3 is CASSSYSGANVLTF. As DNA, the CDR3 is TGTGCCAGCAGCTCCTACTCTGGGGCCAACGTCCTGACTTTC.

This clonotype was counted many times. The rearrangement uses TRBV20-1 and TRBJ2-2; D gene unclear. The germline gives CDR1 DFQATT, CDR2 SNEGSKA (reference sequence). With 1 base removed from V and 0 bases from J, the gap between germline ends came to 9 bases. The CDR3 extends over 15 amino acids. CDR3 DNA: TGCAGTGCTAGAGGGCCAAACGCGAACACCGGGGAGCTGTTTTTT. Translating it yields CSARGPNANTGELFF.